A selection of T cell receptor beta chains follows, all from one sample in a study of regulatory T cells in long-lasting Graves disease. One entry per CDR3 protein, called by TCRdb with MiXCR from the multiplex PCR reads. The sample shows 400,000 to 500,000 distinct CDR3 sequences, around 20% of them seen only once. The material was peripheral blood mononuclear cells (PBMCs), obtained when the disease was refractory, from a patient treated with antithyroid drugs. All receptors derive from a female donor with Graves disease. Each CDR3 is given with its conserved first and last residue. The D gene is left open where the match is weak. The size entry is marked missing in some rows and otherwise reads once, few, many or a size class.

abundance	v_gene	len	d_gene	j_gene	CDR3nt	CDR3aa
few	TRBV7-8	15	NA	TRBJ2-2	TGTGCCAGCAGGGGGCAACGGGGGTTCACCGGGGAGCTGTTTTTT	CASRGQRGFTGELFF
many	TRBV7-2	14	NA	TRBJ1-1	TGTGCCAGCGCCAGGAGTCCCCAGGTAGCTGAAGCTTTCTTT	CASARSPQVAEAFF
many	TRBV5-1	15	TRBD1	TRBJ1-2	TGCGCCAGCAGACCTCCGGGACAGGGGTTACGTGGCTACACCTTC	CASRPPGQGLRGYTF
NA	TRBV30	15	TRBD1	TRBJ1-1	TGTGCCTGGGGGTTTAGGGGGCGAGTGAACACTGAAGCTTTCTTT	CAWGFRGRVNTEAFF
NA	TRBV28	14	NA	TRBJ2-5	TGTGCCAGCAGTTTATTAAGGGGGGAAAAGACCCAGCACTTC	CASSLLRGEKTQHF
many	TRBV9	19	TRBD1	TRBJ1-2	TGTGCCAGCAGCCCGCGACCCCGAAAGACAGGGGCGGCTAACTATGGCTACACCTTC	CASSPRPRKTGAANYGYTF
few	TRBV12-5	16	NA	TRBJ1-3	TGTGCTAGTGGTTTCCCGTCTGTGGGGCTCCTGAACACCATATATTTT	CASGFPSVGLLNTIYF
few	TRBV20-1	14	TRBD2	TRBJ2-7	TGCAGTGCCTTGGGACTAGCGGGAGGGCACGAGCAGTACTTC	CSALGLAGGHEQYF
few	TRBV9	14	TRBD1	TRBJ1-2	TGTGCCAGCAGCGGGACAGGGGGTTCCTATGGCTACACCTTC	CASSGTGGSYGYTF
many	TRBV7-2	18	TRBD2	TRBJ2-1	TGTGCCAGCAGCCGAGCGGTGGGCGGGACTAGCGGGATCAGAGGGCAGTTCTTC	CASSRAVGGTSGIRGQFF
NA	TRBV5-1	16	NA	TRBJ2-1	TGCGCCAGCAGCTTGGCCCCGGGACCTGATGGACTTGAGCAGTTCTTC	CASSLAPGPDGLEQFF
NA	TRBV15	15	NA	TRBJ1-1	TGTGCCACCAGCAGGTATCAGGGAGTAAGGACTGAAGCTTTCTTT	CATSRYQGVRTEAFF
NA	TRBV30	13	TRBD1	TRBJ1-5	TGTGCCTGGAGTGCCCTCAGGGGGGAGCCCCAGCATTTT	CAWSALRGEPQHF
NA	TRBV9	14	TRBD1	TRBJ1-1	TGTGTCAGCAGCCCACCGGACAGGGACACTGAAGCTTTCTTT	CVSSPPDRDTEAFF
NA	TRBV29-1	12	TRBD2	TRBJ2-5	TGCAGCGTTCGAGCGGGAGCGGAGACCCAGTACTTC	CSVRAGAETQYF
many	TRBV11-2	15	NA	TRBJ1-1	TGTGCCAGCAGCTCTAAGTTAATCAGGGGTACTGAAGCTTTCTTT	CASSSKLIRGTEAFF